This T cell receptor (beta chain) was identified during a study of CD8 T cells in ankylosing spondylitis. Study outcomes and limitations: Ankylosing spondylitis blood appeared to be characterized by a TCR beta motif of 8 or 9 highly homologous variants.

Per germline, CDR1 SGHKS and CDR2 YYEKEE (reference sequence). This CDR3 has 14 amino acids. V shed 0 bases, J shed 3 bases, and the junction held 2 bases outside the gene matches. This clonotype was seen ten or more times. Antigen specificity is unknown. A single record per CDR3 protein comes from TCRdb applying MiXCR to the 5' RACE reads. The repertoire includes approximately 90,000 distinct CDR3 sequences, roughly 8.3% of them detected once, and 9.9% sits in the top ten. The sequence was collected from a male donor with ankylosing spondylitis or in good health (not recorded which). This chain joins TRBV5-5 and TRBJ1-1, with 7 bases fitting TRBD1. The material sequenced was blood, either unsorted or a sorted T cell fraction (not recorded which). The CDR3 protein is CASSLDRGDTEAFF. The CDR3 bases are TGTGCCAGCAGCTTGGACAGGGGAGACACTGAAGCTTTCTTT.